The rows below give T cell receptor beta chains drawn from one sample of a study of prognosis after radiotherapy for stage I lung cancer. TCRdb re-called the multiplex PCR reads with MiXCR, one entry per CDR3 protein. The sample consists of roughly 20,000 distinct CDR3 sequences, roughly 45% of them appearing once. The sample consisted of PBMCs, taken before or after stereotactic body radiation therapy (not recorded which). Receptors were obtained from a donor over 45 with non-small cell lung cancer. The CDR3 runs from the conserved cysteine through the conserved F or W. The D gene is left open where the match is weak. The listing skips clone size in some rows; elsewhere it reads once, few, many or a size class.

>.|TRBV27|TRBJ2-2|.
TGTGCCAGCAGTTTCCGGGACTACACAGGGACCCTGGGGGGGGAGCTGTTTTTT
CASSFRDYTGTLGGELFF
>medium-sized|TRBV11-2|TRBJ1-6|TRBD1
TGTGCCAGCAGCTTCACAGGGGACTCACCCCTCCACTTT
CASSFTGDSPLHF
>.|TRBV20-1|TRBJ1-5|TRBD1
TGCAGTGCACACAAGGGGGCCTACAATCAGCCCCAGCATTTT
CSAHKGAYNQPQHF
>many|TRBV5-1|TRBJ2-7|TRBD2
TGCGCCAGCAGCCACGGAACAGGGAAAACTAGCGGGAGTTCGTACGAGCAGTACTTC
CASSHGTGKTSGSSYEQYF
>many|TRBV3-1|TRBJ1-1|TRBD1
TGTGCCAGCGGGGAGACAGGGCTGAACACTGAAGCTTTCTTT
CASGETGLNTEAFF
>many|TRBV24-1|TRBJ2-5|TRBD1
TGTGCCACCAGTGATTCAGGACAGGGGATTCAAGAGACCCAGTACTTC
CATSDSGQGIQETQYF
>many|TRBV12-3/TRBV12-4|TRBJ1-4|.
TGTGCCAGCAGCTCATCGCGTGACCGTGCAACTAATGAAAAACTGTTTTTT
CASSSSRDRATNEKLFF
>.|TRBV6-2/TRBV6-3|TRBJ2-3|.
TGTACCAGCAGTGAACTGTGGGGACCCATCACAGATACGCAGTATTTT
CTSSELWGPITDTQYF
>.|TRBV2|TRBJ2-7|TRBD2
TGTGCAAGCAGGGCCGGGACTAGTTCCAACGAGCAGTACTTC
CASRAGTSSNEQYF
>many|TRBV27|TRBJ2-3|.
.
CASSSGTTGVRSIF
>.|TRBV19|TRBJ1-6|TRBD1
TGTGCCAGTAGTACCGGACAGGTACATAATTCACCCCTCCACTTT
CASSTGQVHNSPLHF